Following are 29 T cell receptor beta chains from one sample sequenced in a study of T cell repertoires in cytomegalovirus infection. No antigen is known for these receptors. TCRdb re-analysed the reads in MiXCR, keeping a single row per CDR3 protein. The sample yields around 500,000 distinct CDR3 sequences, 42% seen once. This sample comprised cultured PBMCs, obtained from culture after CMV antigen stimulation. These receptors all come from a human donor in good health (CMV status not recorded). Some clones in this sample may be carry-over from other donors' samples.

There are a few counts of this clonotype. The rearrangement joins TRBV7-2 to TRBJ2-3; 11 bases align to TRBD2. Germline V lookup: CDR1 SGHTA, CDR2 FQGNSA. Trimming at V came to 8 bases and at J to 1 base, leaving 5 bases not matched to a gene. The CDR3 totals 15 residues. The CDR3 nucleotides read TGTGCCAGCCGGAAGGGACTAGCGGGCACAGATACGCAGTATTTT. It encodes CASRKGLAGTDTQYF.

The sample holds a few counts of this clonotype. The chain uses TRBV7-8 and TRBJ2-7; possibly TRBD2 for D (7 bases). Germline CDR1 reads SGHVS; CDR2 reads FQNEAQ. V was cut by 5 bases and J by 4 bases, with 21 bases left in between. The CDR3 is 16 amino acids. The CDR3 loop is CASSLGGGGGWYEQYF. Written as DNA, the CDR3 is TGTGCCAGCAGCCTAGGAGGGGGGGGTGGGTGGTACGAGCAGTACTTC.

The sample holds many counts of this clonotype. The chain is built from TRBV7-2 and TRBJ1-2; 9 nucleotides align to TRBD1. This CDR3 has 14 residues. Germline V gene lookup returns CDR1 SGHTA and CDR2 FQGNSA. V trimming: 2 bases; J trimming: 5 bases; junction bases outside the gene matches: 3. The CDR3 region has the DNA TGTGCCAGCAGCTTAAGGGACAGGGTGTATGGCTACACCTTC. This encodes CASSLRDRVYGYTF.

The sample holds one count of this clonotype. The chain recombines TRBV29-1 with TRBJ2-3, with 7 positions matching TRBD2. The V and J ends lost 7 bases and 1 base, in that order; junction bases with no gene match: 5. Germline V CDR1 and CDR2: SQVTM, ANQGSEA. This CDR3 contains 13 residues. In nucleotides, the CDR3 is TGCAGCGCTACCCTAGCGGGCACAGATACGCAGTATTTT. Translation: CSATLAGTDTQYF.

Comments on this clonotype: Compared with germline, one end of the junction differs, possibly owing to a read error. This chain connects TRBV29-1 to TRBJ2-5; the match to TRBD2 covers 8 bases. Germline CDR1 and CDR2: SQVTM and ANQGSEA. The CDR3 has 15 amino acids. The DNA of the CDR3 is TGCAGCGTCGGCCCAGGACTAGCCCGCCAAAAGACCCAGTACTTC. This gives the protein CSVGPGLARQKTQYF.

The gene calls are TRBV11-2 and TRBJ2-3, with TRBD1 identical over 7 bases. Losses at the gene ends were 1 base for V and 9 bases for J; bases not matched to a gene: 16. Germline V CDR1 and CDR2: SGHAT, FQNNGV. CDR3 length equals 17 residues. The chain's CDR3 is CASSLGEQGSGRGTQYF. Written as DNA, the CDR3 is TGTGCCAGCAGCTTAGGGGAACAGGGGTCGGGCAGGGGCACGCAGTATTTT.

CDR3 DNA sequence: TGTGCCATCGCTACCTTGGGACAGGGCTCGGGAAACACCATATATTTT. Amino acid sequence: CAIATLGQGSGNTIYF. The V and J genes are TRBV10-3 and TRBJ1-3, with 9 bases lining up with TRBD1. This CDR3 has 16 amino acids. The J segment lost 4 bases and the V segment lost 8 bases, leaving 12 bases of the junction unmatched. Germline assignment: CDR1 ENHRY and CDR2 SYGVKD.

V and J are TRBV18 and TRBJ1-5, with 8 bases aligning to TRBD1. The CDR3 has 17 amino acids. The junction had 9 bases not matched to a gene; V was cut back by 3 bases and J by 2 bases. Germline values: CDR1 KGHSH, CDR2 LQKENI. The CDR3 DNA follows: TGTGCCAGCTCACCCCTTCACGGACAGGGAGGCAATCAGCCCCAGCATTTT. This translates into CASSPLHGQGGNQPQHF.

V usage is TRBV2 and J usage is TRBJ2-2, with 12 bases aligning to TRBD2. This CDR3 contains 18 residues. Per germline, CDR1 SNHLY and CDR2 FYNNEI. The junction had 9 bases not matched to a gene; V was cut back by 6 bases and J by 1 base. The CDR3: CASSGLAGTLENTGELFF. The CDR3 DNA sequence: TGTGCCAGCAGCGGACTAGCGGGGACCCTAGAGAACACCGGGGAGCTGTTTTTT.

The gene calls are TRBV19 and TRBJ2-2; the D gene is possibly TRBD1 (5 bases). Germline assignment: CDR1 LNHDA and CDR2 SQIVND (reference sequence). The CDR3 loop spans 17 amino acids. Trimming pared 3 bases from V and 5 bases from J, leaving 19 bases between. The CDR3 nucleotides read TGTGCCAGTAGTATCAGCGATTGGGCAGGGCGGACCGGGGAGCTGTTTTTT. Amino acid sequence: CASSISDWAGRTGELFF. Full variable domain (outside the CDR3, taken from reference TRBV19 and TRBJ2-2): DGGITQSPKYLFRKEGQNVTLSCEQNLNHDAMYWYRQDPGQGLRLIYYSQIVNDFQKGDIAEGYSVSREKKESFPLTVTSAQKNPTAFYLCASSISDWAGRTGELFFGEGSRLTVL.

This chain uses TRBV29-1 with TRBJ2-5; D may be TRBD2 (7 bases). Germline CDR1 SQVTM, CDR2 ANQGSEA. V lost 5 bases, J lost 1 base, and 20 bases lay in between. This CDR3 region has 16 residues. DNA for the CDR3: TGCAGCGTTCTTCCTGGGGGGGCACCACCCCAAGAGACCCAGTACTTC. The encoded protein is CSVLPGGAPPQETQYF. Full variable domain (remainder filled in from reference TRBV29-1 and TRBJ2-5): SAVISQKPSRDICQRGTSLTIQCQVDSQVTMMFWYRQQPGQSLTLIATANQGSEATYESGFVIDKFPISRPNLTFSTLTVSNMSPEDSSIYLCSVLPGGAPPQETQYFGPGTRLLVL.

Only a few counts were recorded for this clonotype. V and J are TRBV6-8 and TRBJ1-2; 9 bases fit TRBD1. From germline, CDR1 is MNHGY and CDR2 SAAAGT. The CDR3 is 13 amino acids. The V and J ends lost 6 bases and 8 bases, in that order; junction bases with no gene match: 7. CDR3 coding DNA: TGTGCCAGCAGAATAACAGGGGGCGGGGGCTACACCTTC. This sequence encodes CASRITGGGGYTF.

The chain combines TRBV5-4 with TRBJ1-6; 9 nucleotides align to TRBD1. J lost 10 bases, V lost 4 bases, and 6 bases had no gene match. The CDR3 covers 14 residues. Per germline, CDR1 SGHNT and CDR2 YYREEE (reference sequence). DNA of the CDR3: TGTGCCAGCAGCCCAGGGGACAGGGCCTCACCCCTCCACTTT. Residues: CASSPGDRASPLHF.

V gene TRBV2 combines with J gene TRBJ1-3; perhaps TRBD1 as D (5 bases). Germline V gene sequence: CDR1 SNHLY, CDR2 FYNNEI. CDR3 size: 16 residues. Between the trimmed V and J ends, which lost 7 bases and 1 base, there was a span of 17 bases. CDR3 protein: CASNPPPDRSGNTIYF. CDR3 coding DNA: TGTGCCAGCAATCCACCACCAGACAGATCTGGAAACACCATATATTTT.

This clonotype has only a few counts. J is TRBJ2-5 and V is TRBV7-2; a weak D match, TRBD2 (5 bases). The CDR3 length is 13 residues. V was pared by 0 bases and J by 7 bases, with 9 bases between. Per germline, CDR1 SGHTA and CDR2 FQGNSA. CDR3 sequence (DNA): TGTGCCAGCAGCTTAGCGCCCGGGGTGACCCAGTACTTC. Translated, it gives CASSLAPGVTQYF.

The CDR3 DNA reads as TGTGCCAGCAGCTTGATCCGACATGGCTACACCTTC. Protein product: CASSLIRHGYTF. V and J are TRBV7-9 and TRBJ1-2; D uncertain. The germline V gene encodes CDR1 SEHNR and CDR2 FQNEAQ (reference sequence). Trimming left V 3 bases short and J 6 bases short, with 8 bases between. This CDR3 comprises 12 residues. The full variable domain, completed using reference TRBV7-9 and TRBJ1-2, is DTGVSQNPRHKITKRGQNVTFRCDPISEHNRLYWYRQTLGQGPEFLTYFQNEAQLEKSRLLSDRFSAERPKGSFSTLEIQRTEQGDSAMYLCASSLIRHGYTFGSGTRLTVV.

The chain couples TRBV20-1 to TRBJ2-1; 10 bases map to TRBD1. J was trimmed by 5 bases and V by 0 bases; bases with no gene match: 7. CDR3 length: 16 amino acids. The germline V gene encodes CDR1 DFQATT and CDR2 SNEGSKA (reference sequence). The CDR3, as DNA: TGCAGTGCTAGAGATTCCACCGGGACAGGGGACAATGAGCAGTTCTTC. Translated: CSARDSTGTGDNEQFF.

This clonotype occurred many times. The chain couples TRBV7-8 to TRBJ2-6; D remains ambiguous. Germline assignment: CDR1 SGHVS and CDR2 FQNEAQ. With 1 base removed from V and 3 bases from J, the gap between germline ends came to 10 bases. The CDR3 is 16 residues long. CDR3 protein: CASSLVGGFGANVLTF. CDR3 nucleotides: TGTGCCAGCAGCTTAGTAGGTGGCTTTGGGGCCAACGTCCTGACTTTC.

This clonotype has only a few counts. The rearrangement uses TRBV7-9 and TRBJ2-7; 8 bases map to TRBD1. Trimming removed 4 bases from V and 3 bases from J; junction bases left unmatched: 8. The germline V gene has CDR1 SEHNR and CDR2 FQNEAQ (reference sequence). CDR3 size: 15 residues. The CDR3 is CASSSPQDRGYEQYF. The CDR3, as DNA: TGTGCCAGCAGCTCTCCACAAGACAGGGGCTACGAGCAGTACTTC.

The V and J genes are TRBV6-2 or TRBV6-3 and TRBJ2-1; 9 bases match TRBD2. CDR3 length equals 14 residues. Trimming cost V 6 bases and J 10 bases; bases outside gene matches: 10. Germline values: CDR1 MNHEY, CDR2 SVGEGT. DNA for the CDR3: TGTGCCAGCAGATCTAGCGGGGCCGGAGGGGAGCAGTTCTTC. Protein sequence: CASRSSGAGGEQFF.

This clonotype was recorded a few times. The genes are TRBV7-2 and TRBJ1-3; D is perhaps TRBD1 (5 bases). The V end was cut by 1 base, the J end by 2 bases, with 15 bases between. CDR3 length: 17 amino acids. Germline CDR1 SGHTA, CDR2 FQGNSA. In DNA, the CDR3 is TGTGCCAGCAGCTTAGTAGGGGTACTGGGGCCTGGAAACACCATATATTTT. This translates into CASSLVGVLGPGNTIYF.

The rearrangement links TRBV6-6 to TRBJ1-2; D uncertain. The CDR3 sequence is 12 residues long. The germline V and J ends were trimmed by 1 base and 7 bases, with 7 bases remaining between them. The germline V gene has CDR1 MNHNY and CDR2 SVGAGI (reference sequence). The CDR3 loop is CASSYWDGGYTF. Here the CDR3 DNA reads TGTGCCAGCAGTTACTGGGATGGTGGCTACACCTTC.

This chain uses TRBV7-1 with TRBJ2-1; 9 nucleotides align to TRBD1. TRBV7-1 is assigned to the ORF class and has an uncertain function. This CDR3 contains 14 residues. With V trimmed by 5 bases and J by 5 bases, 4 bases remained unmatched. CDR3 in DNA: TGTGCCAGCAGCAGCCGGGACAGGGACAATGAGCAGTTCTTC. Protein sequence: CASSSRDRDNEQFF.

This clonotype was counted ten times or more. CDR3 sequence (DNA): TGTGCCAGCAGCTTAGCAGCGGGGGACTACGAGCAGTACTTC. It translates to CASSLAAGDYEQYF. V is TRBV7-2 and J is TRBJ2-7; 8 bases are a match to TRBD2. The CDR3 loop spans 14 amino acids. Germline V gives CDR1 SGHTA, CDR2 FQGNSA. Trimming at V came to 0 bases and at J to 3 bases, leaving 1 base not matched to a gene.

V usage is TRBV2 and J usage is TRBJ2-5; 9 positions match TRBD1. CDR1 is SNHLY, CDR2 FYNNEI, per germline. V lost 8 bases, J lost 4 bases, and 5 bases stayed unmatched. The CDR3 length is 13 residues. CDR3 sequence: CASFQDRGETQYF. As DNA, the CDR3 is TGTGCCAGCTTCCAGGACAGGGGAGAGACCCAGTACTTC.

V gene TRBV29-1 combines with J gene TRBJ1-1, with TRBD1 as a possible D gene (5 bases). The V and J ends lost 5 bases and 8 bases respectively, with 15 bases between them. CDR3 length equals 12 residues. CDR1 SQVTM and CDR2 ANQGSEA come from the germline V gene. For the CDR3, the DNA is TGCAGCGTTCGTGTCCAAGGGGAAGAAGCTTTCTTT. Its translation is CSVRVQGEEAFF.

This clonotype has ten or more counts. The chain employs TRBV7-6 and TRBJ2-2; D is unclear. V was shortened by 1 base and J by 1 base, with 1 base between the two germline ends. The CDR3 sequence is 13 residues long. Germline values: CDR1 SGHVS, CDR2 FNYEAQ. The CDR3 sequence: CASSLENTGELFF. Written as DNA, the CDR3 is TGTGCCAGCAGCTTAGAGAACACCGGGGAGCTGTTTTTT.

The chain links TRBV7-8 to TRBJ1-4; possibly TRBD1 for D (6 bases). The length of the CDR3 is 15 residues. The V end was cut by 3 bases, the J end by 12 bases, with 20 bases between. The V gene's germline CDR1 is SGHVS and CDR2 FQNEAQ. CDR3 nucleotides: TGTGCCAGCAGCTTGGGGCGGGGGCCGACCAAAGAACTGTTTTTT. It encodes CASSLGRGPTKELFF.

The chain carries TRBV7-4 and TRBJ1-1; D possibly corresponds to TRBD1 (6 bases). The CDR3 is 13 residues long. Germline V CDR1 and CDR2: SGHVT, SQSDAQ. Trimming pared 5 bases from V and 6 bases from J, leaving 13 bases between. In DNA, the CDR3 is TGTGCCAGCAGCCAACAGGGATTACCTGAAGCTTTCTTT. Translated: CASSQQGLPEAFF.